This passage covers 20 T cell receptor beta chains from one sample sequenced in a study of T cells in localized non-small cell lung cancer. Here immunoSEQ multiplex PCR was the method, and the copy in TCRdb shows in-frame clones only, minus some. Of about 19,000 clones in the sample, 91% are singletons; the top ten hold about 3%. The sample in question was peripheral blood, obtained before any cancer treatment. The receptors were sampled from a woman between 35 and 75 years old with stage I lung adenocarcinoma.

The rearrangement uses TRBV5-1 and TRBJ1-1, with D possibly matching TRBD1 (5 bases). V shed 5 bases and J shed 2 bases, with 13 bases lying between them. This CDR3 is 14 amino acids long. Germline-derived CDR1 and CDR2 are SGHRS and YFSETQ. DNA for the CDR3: TGCGCCAGCAGTCACGACAGCCCAAACACTGAAGCTTTCTTT. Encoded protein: CASSHDSPNTEAFF.

The CDR3 sequence: CASSEGQRTYGYTF. DNA of the CDR3: TGTGCCAGCAGTGAAGGTCAGAGGACCTATGGCTACACCTTC. The chain joins TRBV2 to TRBJ1-2, with unresolved D. Per the germline V gene, CDR1 is SNHLY and CDR2 is FYNNEI. The CDR3 covers 14 residues. V gave up 1 base and J gave up 4 bases, with 10 bases separating them.

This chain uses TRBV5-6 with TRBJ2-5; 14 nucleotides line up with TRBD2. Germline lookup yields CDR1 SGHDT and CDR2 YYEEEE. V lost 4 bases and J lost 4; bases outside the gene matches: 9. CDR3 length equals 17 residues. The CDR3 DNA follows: TGTGCCAGCAGCCTGGGACTAGCGGGGGTCATGCGAGAGACCCAGTACTTC. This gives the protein CASSLGLAGVMRETQYF. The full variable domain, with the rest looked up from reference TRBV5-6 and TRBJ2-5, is DAGVTQSPTHLIKTRGQQVTLRCSPKSGHDTVSWYQQALGQGPQFIFQYYEEEERQRGNFPDRFSGHQFPNYSSELNVNALLLGDSALYLCASSLGLAGVMRETQYFGPGTRLLVL.

In DNA form, the CDR3 reads TGTGCCAGCAGTTTATTCAGGGGCCTCGAGCAGTACTTC. Amino acids: CASSLFRGLEQYF. The V gene is TRBV28, the J gene TRBJ2-7; D might be TRBD1 (6 bases). Germline CDR1 reads MDHEN; CDR2 reads SYDVKM. V lost 1 base, J lost 6 bases, and 10 bases lay in between. The CDR3 covers 13 residues.

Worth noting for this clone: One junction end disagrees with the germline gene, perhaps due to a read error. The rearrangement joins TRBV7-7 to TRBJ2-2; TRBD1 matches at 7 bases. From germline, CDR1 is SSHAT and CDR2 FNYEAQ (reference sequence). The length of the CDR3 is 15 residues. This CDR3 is CASSLAGTEGGELFF. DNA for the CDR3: TGTGCTAGCAGCTTAGCAGGGACAGAAGGCGGGGAGCTGTTTTTT.

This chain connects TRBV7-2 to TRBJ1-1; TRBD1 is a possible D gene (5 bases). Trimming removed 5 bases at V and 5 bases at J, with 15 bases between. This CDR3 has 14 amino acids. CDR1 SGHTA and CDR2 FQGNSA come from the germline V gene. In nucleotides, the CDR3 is TGTGCCAGCAGCCCTGGATGGGGGGGGACTGAAGCTTTCTTT. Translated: CASSPGWGGTEAFF.

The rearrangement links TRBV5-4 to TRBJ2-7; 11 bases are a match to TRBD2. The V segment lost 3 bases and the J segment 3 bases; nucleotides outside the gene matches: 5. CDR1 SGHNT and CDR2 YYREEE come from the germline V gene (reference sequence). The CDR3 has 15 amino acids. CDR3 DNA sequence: TGTGCCAGCAGCTCCCGTCTAGCGGGAGGCTACGAGCAGTACTTC. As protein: CASSSRLAGGYEQYF.

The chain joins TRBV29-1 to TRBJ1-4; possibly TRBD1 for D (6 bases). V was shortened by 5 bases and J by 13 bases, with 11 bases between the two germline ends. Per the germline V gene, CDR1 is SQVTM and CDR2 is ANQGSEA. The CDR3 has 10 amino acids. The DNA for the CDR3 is TGCAGCGTTTGGACAGAGGGACTGTTTTTT. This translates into CSVWTEGLFF. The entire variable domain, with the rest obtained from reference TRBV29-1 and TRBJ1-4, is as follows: SAVISQKPSRDICQRGTSLTIQCQVDSQVTMMFWYRQQPGQSLTLIATANQGSEATYESGFVIDKFPISRPNLTFSTLTVSNMSPEDSSIYLCSVWTEGLFFGSGTQLSVL.

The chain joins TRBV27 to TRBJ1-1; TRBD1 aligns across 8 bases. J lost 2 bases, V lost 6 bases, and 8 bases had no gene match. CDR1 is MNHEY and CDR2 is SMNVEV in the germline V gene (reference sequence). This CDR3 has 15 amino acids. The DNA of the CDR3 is TGTGCCAGCAGGTCCCCAGCAGGGGGCAACACTGAAGCTTTCTTT. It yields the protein CASRSPAGGNTEAFF.

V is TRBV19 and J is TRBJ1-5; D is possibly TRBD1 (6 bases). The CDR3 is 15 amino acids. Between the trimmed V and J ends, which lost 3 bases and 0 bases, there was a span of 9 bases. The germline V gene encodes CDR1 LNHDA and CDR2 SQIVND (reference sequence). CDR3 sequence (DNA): TGTGCCAGTAGTATGTCGGACAGTAGCAATCAGCCCCAGCATTTT. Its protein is CASSMSDSSNQPQHF.

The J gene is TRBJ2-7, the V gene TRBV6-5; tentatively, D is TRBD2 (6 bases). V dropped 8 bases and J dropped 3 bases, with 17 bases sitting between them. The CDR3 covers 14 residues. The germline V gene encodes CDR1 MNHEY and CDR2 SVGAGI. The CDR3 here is CASGLGAGLYEQYF. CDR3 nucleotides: TGTGCCAGCGGATTAGGCGCGGGGCTCTACGAGCAGTACTTC.

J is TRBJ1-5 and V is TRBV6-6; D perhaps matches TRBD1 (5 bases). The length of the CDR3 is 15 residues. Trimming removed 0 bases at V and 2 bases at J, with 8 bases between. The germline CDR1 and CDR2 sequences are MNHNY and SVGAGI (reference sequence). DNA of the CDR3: TGTGCCAGCAGTTACTCGAGGGGCGGCAATCAGCCCCAGCATTTT. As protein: CASSYSRGGNQPQHF.

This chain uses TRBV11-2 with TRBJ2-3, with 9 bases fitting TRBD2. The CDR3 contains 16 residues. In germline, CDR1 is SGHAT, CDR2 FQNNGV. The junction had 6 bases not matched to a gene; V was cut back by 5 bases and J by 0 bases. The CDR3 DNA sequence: TGTGCCAGCAGCCCAAAGACTAGCGGTAGCACAGATACGCAGTATTTT. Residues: CASSPKTSGSTDTQYF.

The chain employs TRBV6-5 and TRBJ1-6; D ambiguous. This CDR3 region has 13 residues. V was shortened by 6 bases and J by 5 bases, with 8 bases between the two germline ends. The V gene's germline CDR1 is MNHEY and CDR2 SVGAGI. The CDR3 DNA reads TGTGCCAGCAGACCTACAAATAATTCACCCCTCCACTTT. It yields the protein CASRPTNNSPLHF.

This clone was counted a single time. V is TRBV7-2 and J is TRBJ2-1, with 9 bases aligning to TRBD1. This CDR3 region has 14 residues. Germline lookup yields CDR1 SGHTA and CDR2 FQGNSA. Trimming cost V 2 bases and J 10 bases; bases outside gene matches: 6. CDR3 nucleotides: TGTGCCAGCAGCTTACCGGGACAGGGTTACGAGCAGTTCTTC. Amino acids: CASSLPGQGYEQFF.

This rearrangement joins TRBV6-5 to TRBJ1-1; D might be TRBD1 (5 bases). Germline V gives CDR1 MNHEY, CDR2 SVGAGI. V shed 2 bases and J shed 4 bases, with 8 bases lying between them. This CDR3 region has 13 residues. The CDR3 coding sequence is TGTGCCAGCAGTTACCAGGGAGGCACTGAAGCTTTCTTT. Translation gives CASSYQGGTEAFF.

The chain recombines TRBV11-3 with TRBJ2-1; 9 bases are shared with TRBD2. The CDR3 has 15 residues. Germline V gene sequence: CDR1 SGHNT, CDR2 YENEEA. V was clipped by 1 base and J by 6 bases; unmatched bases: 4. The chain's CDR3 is CASSLGGGAGNEQFF. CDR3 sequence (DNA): TGTGCCAGCAGCTTAGGCGGGGGGGCCGGCAATGAGCAGTTCTTC.

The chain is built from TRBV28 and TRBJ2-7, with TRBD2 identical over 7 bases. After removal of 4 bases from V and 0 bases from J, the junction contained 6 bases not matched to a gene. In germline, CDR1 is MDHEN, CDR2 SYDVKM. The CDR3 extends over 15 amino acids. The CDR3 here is CASSSLGGFSYEQYF. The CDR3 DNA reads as TGTGCCAGCAGTTCCCTCGGGGGGTTCTCCTACGAGCAGTACTTC.

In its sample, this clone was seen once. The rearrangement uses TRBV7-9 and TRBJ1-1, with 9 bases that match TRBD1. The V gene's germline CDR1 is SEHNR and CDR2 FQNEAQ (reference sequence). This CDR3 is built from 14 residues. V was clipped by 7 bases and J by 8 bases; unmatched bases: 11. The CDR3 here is CASIELTGGMEAFF. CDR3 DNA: TGTGCCAGCATCGAATTGACAGGGGGAATGGAAGCTTTCTTT.

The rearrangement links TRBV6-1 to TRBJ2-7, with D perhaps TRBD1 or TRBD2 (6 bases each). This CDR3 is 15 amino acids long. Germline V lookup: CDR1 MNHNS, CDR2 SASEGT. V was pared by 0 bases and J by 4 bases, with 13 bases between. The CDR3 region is CASSEAGTGRYEQYF. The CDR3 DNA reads TGTGCCAGCAGTGAAGCTGGCACAGGGAGGTACGAGCAGTACTTC.